The 21 T cell receptor beta chains reported below all come from one sample, sequenced in a study of blood T cell repertoires in COVID-19. TCRdb's table, derived via immunoSEQ multiplex PCR, lists solely in-frame clones and lacks some. Of some 290,000 clones listed, 87% are singletons. Sequenced material: peripheral blood. The source of these receptors is a woman in her forties or fifties who had recovered from COVID-19.

V is TRBV24-1 and J is TRBJ2-7; 7 bases align to TRBD2. CDR3 length equals 12 residues. Looked up from germline, CDR1 is KGHDR and CDR2 is SFDVKD. With V trimmed by 12 bases and J by 5 bases, 9 bases remained unmatched. CDR3 sequence reads: CAAAAGVDEQYF. In nucleotides, the CDR3 is TGTGCCGCGGCGGCGGGGGTAGACGAGCAGTACTTC.

The V gene is TRBV24-1, the J gene TRBJ2-3; D may be TRBD2 (5 bases). Trimming removed 6 bases from V and 4 bases from J, with 7 bases in between. Germline values: CDR1 KGHDR, CDR2 SFDVKD. The CDR3 has 12 amino acids. The CDR3 reads CATSRGADTQYF. The CDR3 DNA follows: TGTGCCACCAGTCGGGGAGCAGATACGCAGTATTTT.

This clone appeared once. The V gene is TRBV5-6, the J gene TRBJ1-2, with D unresolved. Trimming cost V 0 bases and J 3 bases, with 15 bases left between them. The CDR3 loop spans 16 amino acids. The germline V gene encodes CDR1 SGHDT and CDR2 YYEEEE. The CDR3 nucleotides read TGTGCCAGCAGCTTGGTCTTTTCGGGGATTGACTATGGCTACACCTTC. Amino acid sequence: CASSLVFSGIDYGYTF. Using reference TRBV5-6 and TRBJ1-2 for the parts outside the CDR3, the full variable domain is DAGVTQSPTHLIKTRGQQVTLRCSPKSGHDTVSWYQQALGQGPQFIFQYYEEEERQRGNFPDRFSGHQFPNYSSELNVNALLLGDSALYLCASSLVFSGIDYGYTFGSGTRLTVV.

This chain uses TRBV5-1 with TRBJ2-1; a weak D match, TRBD1 (6 bases). Germline assignment: CDR1 SGHRS and CDR2 YFSETQ. Deletions cut 9 bases from V and 0 bases from J, with 13 bases between. The length of the CDR3 is 14 residues. CDR3 region: CATTLDSSYNEQFF. The CDR3 region has the DNA TGCGCCACTACATTGGACAGCTCCTACAATGAGCAGTTCTTC.

The chain recombines TRBV5-4 with TRBJ2-6; D ambiguous. This CDR3 is 13 amino acids long. With 4 bases removed from V and 4 bases from J, the gap between germline ends came to 6 bases. In germline, CDR1 is SGHNT, CDR2 YYREEE (reference sequence). The CDR3 loop reads CASSPSGANVLTF. In DNA form, the CDR3 reads TGTGCCAGCAGCCCGTCGGGGGCCAACGTCCTGACTTTC.

This chain uses TRBV7-3 with TRBJ1-1; TRBD1 aligns across 8 bases. CDR3 length equals 16 residues. The germline CDR1 and CDR2 sequences are SGHTA and FQGTGA. V was clipped by 4 bases and J by 3 bases; unmatched bases: 10. CDR3 protein: CASSSRGSTGDTEAFF. In nucleotides, the CDR3 is TGTGCCAGCAGCTCCCGTGGTTCGACAGGGGACACTGAAGCTTTCTTT.

This rearrangement joins TRBV4-3 to TRBJ2-2; 15 bases line up with TRBD2. This CDR3 contains 18 residues. The germline V gene encodes CDR1 LGHNA and CDR2 YSLEER. J lost 0 bases, V lost 4 bases, and 3 bases had no gene match. The CDR3 reads CASSLWTSGGANTGELFF. In nucleotides, the CDR3 is TGCGCCAGCAGCCTTTGGACTAGCGGGGGGGCGAACACCGGGGAGCTGTTTTTT.

This chain uses TRBV28 with TRBJ1-1; 7 positions agree with TRBD1. This CDR3 spans 15 amino acids. CDR1 and CDR2 (germline): MDHEN, SYDVKM. The ends lost 5 bases at V and 1 base at J; junction bases unmatched: 7. The CDR3 DNA follows: TGTGCCAGCAGTCCCTACAGGGGCTGGAACACTGAAGCTTTCTTT. Encoded protein: CASSPYRGWNTEAFF. The whole variable domain, filled in from reference TRBV28 and TRBJ1-1, reads DVKVTQSSRYLVKRTGEKVFLECVQDMDHENMFWYRQDPGLGLRLIYFSYDVKMKEKGDIPEGYSVSREKKERFSLILESASTNQTSMYLCASSPYRGWNTEAFFGQGTRLTVV.

The V and J genes are TRBV5-1 and TRBJ2-2, with D tentatively TRBD1 (5 bases). V lost 7 bases, J lost 1 base, and 11 bases lay in between. The CDR3 totals 14 residues. Looked up from germline, CDR1 is SGHRS and CDR2 is YFSETQ. The CDR3 coding sequence is TGCGCCAGCCAAAGACAGAAGAACACCGGGGAGCTGTTTTTT. Its protein product is CASQRQKNTGELFF.

The chain uses TRBV7-8 and TRBJ1-2, with D unclear. CDR1 and CDR2 from the germline V gene are SGHVS and FQNEAQ. V lost 5 bases and J lost 8, with 12 bases in between. The CDR3 has 12 residues. The CDR3: CASSLYTEGYTF. CDR3 sequence (DNA): TGTGCCAGCAGCCTTTACACGGAGGGCTACACCTTC.

The J gene is TRBJ1-5, the V gene TRBV30, with D tentatively TRBD1 (5 bases). The CDR3 loop spans 14 amino acids. The germline CDR1 and CDR2 sequences are GTSNPN and SVGIG (reference sequence). Trimming stripped 5 bases from V and 11 bases from J, with 22 bases between. The CDR3 region is CAWAVGPWGGSQHF. CDR3 in DNA: TGTGCCTGGGCTGTGGGGCCTTGGGGAGGATCCCAGCATTTT. The entire variable domain, with the rest obtained from reference TRBV30 and TRBJ1-5, is as follows: SQTIHQWPATLVQPVGSPLSLECTVEGTSNPNLYWYRQAAGRGLQLLFYSVGIGQISSEVPQNLSASRPQDRQFILSSKKLLLSDSGFYLCAWAVGPWGGSQHFGDGTRLSIL.

This clone was found once. The rearrangement links TRBV7-2 to TRBJ2-2; TRBD2 matches 7 bases. Germline V CDR1 and CDR2: SGHTA, FQGNSA. The CDR3 has 12 residues. Here the CDR3 reads CARAGPTGELFF. The CDR3 DNA reads as TGTGCGAGAGCGGGGCCCACCGGGGAGCTGTTTTTT. The variable domain in full, with the rest retrieved from reference TRBV7-2 and TRBJ2-2, is GAGVSQSPSNKVTEKGKDVELRCDPISGHTALYWYRQSLGQGLEFLIYFQGNSAPDKSGLPSDRFSAERTGGSVSTLTIQRTQQEDSAVYLCARAGPTGELFFGEGSRLTVL.

This rearrangement joins TRBV18 to TRBJ1-2, with TRBD1 identical over 7 bases. J was trimmed by 4 bases and V by 0 bases; bases with no gene match: 8. CDR1 and CDR2 (germline): KGHSH, LQKENI. The CDR3 totals 16 residues. CDR3 coding DNA: TGTGCCAGCTCACCACCGGGACAGTTCCAACCCTATGGCTACACCTTC. Translation: CASSPPGQFQPYGYTF.

The chain couples TRBV5-1 to TRBJ2-5; D is ambiguous. The CDR3 loop spans 13 amino acids. CDR1 SGHRS and CDR2 YFSETQ come from the germline V gene. Between the trimmed V and J ends, which lost 2 bases and 1 base, there was a span of 6 bases. CDR3 amino acids: CASSFHSQETQYF. CDR3 bases: TGCGCCAGCAGCTTCCACAGCCAAGAGACCCAGTACTTC.

This sequence joins TRBV2 and TRBJ2-7; the match to TRBD2 covers 12 bases. This CDR3 spans 15 amino acids. Germline lookup yields CDR1 SNHLY and CDR2 FYNNEI. J lost 6 bases, V lost 6 bases, and 9 bases had no gene match. The CDR3 sequence is CASSDGLAGRREQYF. CDR3 sequence (DNA): TGTGCCAGCAGCGATGGACTAGCGGGACGTCGCGAGCAGTACTTC. Based on the CDR3 plus reference TRBV2 and TRBJ2-7, the full variable domain is EPEVTQTPSHQVTQMGQEVILRCVPISNHLYFYWYRQILGQKVEFLVSFYNNEISEKSEIFDDQFSVERPDGSNFTLKIRSTKLEDSAMYFCASSDGLAGRREQYFGPGTRLTVT.

The V call is TRBV18, the J call TRBJ2-5; 14 nucleotides agree with TRBD2. The CDR3 sequence is 17 residues long. The V gene end was trimmed by 5 bases and the J gene end by 4 bases; junction bases not matched to a gene: 9. Germline V gene sequence: CDR1 KGHSH, CDR2 LQKENI. The CDR3 nucleotides are TGTGCCAGCTCATTGGGGACTAGCGGGAGAAGGGGAGAGACCCAGTACTTC. Its translation: CASSLGTSGRRGETQYF.

The V call is TRBV5-4, the J call TRBJ2-5, with a possible D match to TRBD2 (5 bases). The ends were cut back, 0 bases at V and 2 bases at J, with 11 bases in the middle. This CDR3 spans 15 amino acids. Germline CDR1 is SGHNT and CDR2 is YYREEE (reference sequence). The chain's CDR3 is CASSLAGLMQETQYF. The CDR3 bases are TGTGCCAGCAGCTTGGCTGGACTCATGCAAGAGACCCAGTACTTC.

V is TRBV6-5 and J is TRBJ1-1; TRBD1 aligns across 7 bases. The V and J ends lost 2 bases and 4 bases, in that order; junction bases with no gene match: 1. Germline V CDR1 and CDR2: MNHEY, SVGAGI. This CDR3 comprises 13 residues. CDR3 amino acids: CASSYTGATEAFF. The CDR3 DNA follows: TGTGCCAGCAGTTACACAGGGGCCACTGAAGCTTTCTTT.

The V gene is TRBV5-1, the J gene TRBJ2-3; 7 bases align to TRBD1. Germline loops: CDR1 SGHRS, CDR2 YFSETQ. The junction had 7 bases not matched to a gene; V was cut back by 6 bases and J by 0 bases. The CDR3 is made up of 15 amino acids. The chain's CDR3 is CASNLGQSSTDTQYF. CDR3 nucleotides: TGCGCCAGCAACCTGGGACAGAGCAGCACAGATACGCAGTATTTT.

The chain employs TRBV13 and TRBJ1-2, with TRBD1 identical over 10 bases. The V and J ends lost 4 bases and 6 bases, in that order; junction bases with no gene match: 8. Per the germline V gene, CDR1 is PRHDT and CDR2 is FYEKMQ (reference sequence). The CDR3 runs 15 residues. CDR3 loop: CASSSATGGVHGYTF. CDR3 nucleotides: TGTGCCAGCAGCTCCGCGACAGGGGGCGTGCATGGCTACACCTTC. Combining the CDR3 with reference TRBV13 and TRBJ1-2 gives the whole variable domain AAGVIQSPRHLIKEKRETATLKCYPIPRHDTVYWYQQGPGQDPQFLISFYEKMQSDKGSIPDRFSAQQFSDYHSELNMSSLELGDSALYFCASSSATGGVHGYTFGSGTRLTVV.

The V call is TRBV7-2, the J call TRBJ2-3; TRBD1 might be the D (5 bases). The germline V gene has CDR1 SGHTA and CDR2 FQGNSA. Trimming removed 1 base at V and 3 bases at J, with 8 bases between. This CDR3 is built from 14 residues. The CDR3 protein is CASSLDQGTDTQYF. The CDR3 DNA sequence: TGTGCCAGCAGCTTAGATCAGGGAACAGATACGCAGTATTTT.